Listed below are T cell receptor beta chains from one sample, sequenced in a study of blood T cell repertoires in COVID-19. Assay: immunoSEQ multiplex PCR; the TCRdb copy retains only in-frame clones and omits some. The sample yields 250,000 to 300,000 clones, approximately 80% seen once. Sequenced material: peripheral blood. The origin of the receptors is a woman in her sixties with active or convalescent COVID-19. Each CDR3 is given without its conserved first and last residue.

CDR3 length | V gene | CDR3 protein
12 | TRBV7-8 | ASSSRTGGYGYT
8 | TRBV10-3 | AMGAPEQY
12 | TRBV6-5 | ASSSDRAPYGYT
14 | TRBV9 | ASSVAGGSPAYEQY
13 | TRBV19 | ASSRGTGWNTEAF
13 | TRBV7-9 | ASSLYKGIGYEQY
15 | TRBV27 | ASSRNRGLAGEKTQY
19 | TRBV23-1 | ASSQPLHGQGIPPMNTEAF
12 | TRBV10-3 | AISEPPGSTEAF
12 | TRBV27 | ASSPLYATDTQY
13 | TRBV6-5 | ASTLKGGGSGELF
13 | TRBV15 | ATSRGQGADYGYT
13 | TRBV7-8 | ASSLAGAQTGELF
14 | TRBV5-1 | ASSLNSGAGGETQY
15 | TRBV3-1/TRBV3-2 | ASSQGGNRGTLYEQY
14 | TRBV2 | ASSAGQGRRRPEAF
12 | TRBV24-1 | ATSTTRGNYGYT
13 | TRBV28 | ASSLMEVRTGELF
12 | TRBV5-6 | ASSSTSGSETQY
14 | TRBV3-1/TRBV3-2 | ASSQGLAGNYNEQF
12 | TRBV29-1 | SAATGYGNTEAF
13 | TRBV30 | AWSPLPGGRDEQY
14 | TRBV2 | ASSEIQSTFQETQY
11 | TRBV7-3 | ASSLRANQPQH
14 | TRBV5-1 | ASSRGSSGITDTQY
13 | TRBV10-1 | ASSRSGGSTDTQY
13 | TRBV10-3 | AISESRQVNTEAF
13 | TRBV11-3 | ASSPGTSGFYEQY
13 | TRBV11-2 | ASSPGTGFSSPLH
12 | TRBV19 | ASSLAGGAYEQY
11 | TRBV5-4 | ASSYRDSYEQY
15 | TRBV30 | AWSVPMGRLGNQPQH
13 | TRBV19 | ASSLRGREGSPLH
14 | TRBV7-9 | ASSVSGQGGPDTQY
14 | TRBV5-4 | ASSTGTSGPTGELF
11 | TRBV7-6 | ASSLEAARPLH